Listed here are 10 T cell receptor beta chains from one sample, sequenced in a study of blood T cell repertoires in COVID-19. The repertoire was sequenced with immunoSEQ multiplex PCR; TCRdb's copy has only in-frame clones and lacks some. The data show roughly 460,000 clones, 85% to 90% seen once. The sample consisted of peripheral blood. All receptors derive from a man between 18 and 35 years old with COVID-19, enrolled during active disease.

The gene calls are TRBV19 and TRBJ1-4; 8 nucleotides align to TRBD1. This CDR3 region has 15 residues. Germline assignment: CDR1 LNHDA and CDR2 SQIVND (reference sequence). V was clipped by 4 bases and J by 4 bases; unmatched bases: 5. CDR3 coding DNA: TGTGCCAGTAGTACCGACAGGGGAGGTAATGAAAAACTGTTTTTT. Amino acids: CASSTDRGGNEKLFF.

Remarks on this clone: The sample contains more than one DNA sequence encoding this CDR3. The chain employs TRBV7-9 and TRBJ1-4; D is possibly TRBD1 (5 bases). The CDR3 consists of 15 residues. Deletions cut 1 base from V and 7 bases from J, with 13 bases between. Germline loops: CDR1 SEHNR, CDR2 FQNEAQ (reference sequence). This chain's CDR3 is CASSLVDSLGEKLFF. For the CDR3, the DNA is TGTGCCAGCAGCTTAGTTGACAGCTTAGGTGAAAAACTGTTTTTT.

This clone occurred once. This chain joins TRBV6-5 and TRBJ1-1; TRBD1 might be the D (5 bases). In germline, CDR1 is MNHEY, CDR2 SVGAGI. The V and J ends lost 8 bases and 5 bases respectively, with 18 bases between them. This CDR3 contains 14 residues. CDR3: CASQVSGRGTEAFF. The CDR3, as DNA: TGTGCCAGCCAAGTCAGCGGGAGGGGTACTGAAGCTTTCTTT.

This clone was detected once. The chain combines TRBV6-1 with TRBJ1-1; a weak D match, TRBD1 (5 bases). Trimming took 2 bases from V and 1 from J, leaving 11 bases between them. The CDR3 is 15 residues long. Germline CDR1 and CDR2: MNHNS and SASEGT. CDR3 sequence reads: CASSERQLKNTEAFF. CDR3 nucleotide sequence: TGTGCCAGCAGTGAAAGACAGCTCAAGAACACTGAAGCTTTCTTT.

CDR3 in DNA: TGCAGCGTTGAGCCTCACTACCCAGGGGGCACGACTAATGAAAAACTGTTTTTT. Its protein is CSVEPHYPGGTTNEKLFF. The chain recombines TRBV29-1 with TRBJ1-4; TRBD1 matches at 8 bases. CDR1 is SQVTM and CDR2 is ANQGSEA in the germline V gene. V shed 3 bases, J shed 2 bases, and the junction held 14 bases outside the gene matches. This CDR3 has 18 amino acids.

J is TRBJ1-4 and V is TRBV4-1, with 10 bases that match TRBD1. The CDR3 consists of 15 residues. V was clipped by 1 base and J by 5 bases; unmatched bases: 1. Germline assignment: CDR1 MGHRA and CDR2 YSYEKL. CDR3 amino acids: CASSQGQGANEKLFF. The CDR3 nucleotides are TGCGCCAGCAGCCAAGGACAGGGGGCAAATGAAAAACTGTTTTTT.

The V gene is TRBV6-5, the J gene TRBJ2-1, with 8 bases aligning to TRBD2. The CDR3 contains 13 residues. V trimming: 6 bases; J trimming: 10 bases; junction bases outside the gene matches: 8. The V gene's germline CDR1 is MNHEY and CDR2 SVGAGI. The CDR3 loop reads CASSSTLAGEQFF. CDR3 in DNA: TGTGCCAGCAGCTCGACGTTAGCGGGAGAGCAGTTCTTC.

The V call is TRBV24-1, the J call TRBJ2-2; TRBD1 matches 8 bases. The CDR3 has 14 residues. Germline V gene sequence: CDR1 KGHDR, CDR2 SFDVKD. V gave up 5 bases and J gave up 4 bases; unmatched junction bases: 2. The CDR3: CATSGTGSTGELFF. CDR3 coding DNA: TGTGCCACCAGTGGGACAGGGAGCACCGGGGAGCTGTTTTTT.

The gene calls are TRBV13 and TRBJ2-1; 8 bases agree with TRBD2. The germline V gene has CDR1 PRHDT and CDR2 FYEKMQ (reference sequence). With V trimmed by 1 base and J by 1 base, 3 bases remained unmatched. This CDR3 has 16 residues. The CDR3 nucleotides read TGTGCCAGCAGCTTAGAAGCTAGCGGGTCCTACAATGAGCAGTTCTTC. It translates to CASSLEASGSYNEQFF.

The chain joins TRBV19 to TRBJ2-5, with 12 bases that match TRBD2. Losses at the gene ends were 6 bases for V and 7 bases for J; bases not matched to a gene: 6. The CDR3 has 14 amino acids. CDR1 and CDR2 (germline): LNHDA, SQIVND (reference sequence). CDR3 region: CASSLLAGGWTQYF. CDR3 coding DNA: TGTGCCAGTAGCCTGCTAGCGGGGGGGTGGACCCAGTACTTC.